This entry lists 8 T cell receptor beta chains sequenced from one sample in a study of cytomegalovirus exposure and HLA in healthy donors (dated by TCRdb to about 2017). The method was the immunoSEQ multiplex PCR assay. The multiplex PCR relied on a mix of 60 forward primers for TCR Vbeta segments and 13 reverse primers for TCR Jbeta segments. The table was pulled from immuneACCESS by TCRdb, which kept in-frame rearrangements only. Such tables lose some clones; where checked, under half of the loss comes from unresolved V genes, and the rest has no known cause. Per the sample table, the count is approximately 110,000 clones. The top ten clonotypes cover approximately 3.8% of the sample. Sequencing input: PBMCs. All receptors come from a man aged 18 to 30 in good health and CMV-seronegative.

J is TRBJ1-6 and V is TRBV27; D unclear. Trimming shortened V by 6 bases and J by 10 bases, and 10 bases separated the two germline ends. Looked up from germline, CDR1 is MNHEY and CDR2 is SMNVEV (reference sequence). CDR3 length: 12 residues. The CDR3 DNA follows: TGTGCCAGCAGGGTACTTTACTCACCCCTCCACTTT. Its translation: CASRVLYSPLHF.

The chain has TRBV4-2 and TRBJ1-2; D might be TRBD1 (6 bases). Germline values: CDR1 LGHNA, CDR2 YNFKEQ. CDR3 length: 16 amino acids. V was trimmed by 0 bases and J by 4 bases, leaving 15 bases between them. The CDR3 region has the DNA TGTGCCAGCAGCCAAGACCTGGCGATGGGGGCCTATGGCTACACCTTC. It translates to CASSQDLAMGAYGYTF.

This chain joins TRBV28 and TRBJ1-3; 10 nucleotides align to TRBD1. Trimming removed 6 bases from V and 7 bases from J; junction bases left unmatched: 6. CDR1 MDHEN and CDR2 SYDVKM come from the germline V gene. The CDR3 sequence is 14 residues long. The CDR3 spells CASRTGGVRNTIYF. Written as DNA, the CDR3 is TGTGCCAGCAGGACAGGGGGCGTTCGGAACACCATATATTTT.

V usage is TRBV7-9 and J usage is TRBJ2-7; 9 nucleotides agree with TRBD1. The CDR3 runs 12 residues. Germline CDR1 reads SEHNR; CDR2 reads FQNEAQ (reference sequence). The V segment lost 8 bases and the J segment 2 bases; nucleotides outside the gene matches: 1. The CDR3 DNA sequence: TGTGCCAGCGGACAGGGGACCTACGAGCAGTACTTC. Its translation is CASGQGTYEQYF.

CDR3 protein: CASSSLDGGWNEQFF. CDR3 DNA sequence: TGTGCCAGCAGTTCGCTAGATGGGGGGTGGAATGAGCAGTTCTTC. This chain joins TRBV28 and TRBJ2-1; maybe TRBD2 (6 bases). V gave up 4 bases and J gave up 7 bases, with 17 bases separating them. Germline V gene data show CDR1 as MDHEN and CDR2 as SYDVKM. The CDR3 is 15 amino acids.

V usage is TRBV19 and J usage is TRBJ1-5; TRBD1 matches at 7 bases. V shed 9 bases, J shed 7 bases, and the junction held 15 bases outside the gene matches. This CDR3 is built from 15 residues. CDR1 and CDR2 (germline): LNHDA, SQIVND (reference sequence). CDR3 coding DNA: TGTGCCAGCACCGAAGGAGGGGGCGCCGGGCAGCCCCAGCATTTT. It translates to CASTEGGGAGQPQHF.

The V gene is TRBV10-3, the J gene TRBJ2-7; D is possibly TRBD2 (6 bases). CDR3 length: 14 residues. Trimming took off 2 bases at V and 6 bases at J, with 14 bases between the two ends. Germline V gives CDR1 ENHRY, CDR2 SYGVKD. CDR3 sequence (DNA): TGTGCCATCAGTGAGGTGGGAAGGCGGGGCGAGCAGTACTTC. It specifies CAISEVGRRGEQYF.

This chain connects TRBV2 to TRBJ1-6; D not certain. The CDR3 runs to 14 residues. Trimming removed 7 bases from V and 5 bases from J, with 12 bases in between. Germline V CDR1 and CDR2: SNHLY, FYNNEI. The DNA for the CDR3 is TGTGCCAGCACGCGGGGAGTTAATAATTCACCCCTCCACTTT. Its protein product is CASTRGVNNSPLHF.